Below, one TCR beta chain is given with its context. Its antigen is currently unknown. Sequencing was performed with immunoSEQ multiplex PCR; in TCRdb, only in-frame clones are kept and a portion is missing. The repertoire consists of roughly 4,600 clones, with roughly 79% occurring once and the leading ten covering roughly 5%. This specimen belongs to a study of coeliac disease. Study-wide results and caveats: The authors considered this approach unsuitable for unbiased detection of gliadin-specific T cells. Active celiac intraepithelial and lamina propria samples had lower TRB and TRG clonality than control samples. Largely private TRB repertoires meant most sequences were sample-unique. Only 1 of 6 controls, but about 55% of the 18 coeliac samples, showed published gliadin-specific TRB sequences.

This CDR3 is 17 amino acids long. Germline CDR1 is LNHDA and CDR2 is SQIVND (reference sequence). V gave up 6 bases and J gave up 6 bases; unmatched junction bases: 9. This receptor was identified in a woman aged 18-29 years with active celiac disease. Sequenced sample: lamina propria lymphocytes from the gut. The genes are TRBV19 and TRBJ2-2, with TRBD2 identical over 14 bases. CDR3 region: CASSQRGLAGAPGELFF. CDR3 in DNA: TGTGCCAGTAGCCAAAGGGGACTAGCGGGGGCTCCCGGGGAGCTGTTTTTT. Drawing the rest from reference TRBV19 and TRBJ2-2, the complete variable domain is DGGITQSPKYLFRKEGQNVTLSCEQNLNHDAMYWYRQDPGQGLRLIYYSQIVNDFQKGDIAEGYSVSREKKESFPLTVTSAQKNPTAFYLCASSQRGLAGAPGELFFGEGSRLTVL.